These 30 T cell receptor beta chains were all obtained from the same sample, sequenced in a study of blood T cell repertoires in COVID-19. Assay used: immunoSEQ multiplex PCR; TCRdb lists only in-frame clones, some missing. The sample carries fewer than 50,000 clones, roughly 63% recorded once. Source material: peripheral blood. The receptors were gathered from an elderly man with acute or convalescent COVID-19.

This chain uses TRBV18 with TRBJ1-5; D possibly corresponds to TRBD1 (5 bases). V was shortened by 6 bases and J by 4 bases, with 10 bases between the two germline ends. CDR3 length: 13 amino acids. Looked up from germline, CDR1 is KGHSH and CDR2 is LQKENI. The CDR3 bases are TGTGCCAGCTCCTCAGGGCCAAATCAGCCCCAGCATTTT. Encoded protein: CASSSGPNQPQHF.

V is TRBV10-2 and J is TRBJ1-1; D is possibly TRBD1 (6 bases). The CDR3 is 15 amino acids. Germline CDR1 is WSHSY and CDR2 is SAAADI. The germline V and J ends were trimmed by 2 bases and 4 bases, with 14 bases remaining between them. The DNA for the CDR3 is TGCGCCAGCAGTGAGACACAGGGTGTGGGCACTGAAGCTTTCTTT. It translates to CASSETQGVGTEAFF.

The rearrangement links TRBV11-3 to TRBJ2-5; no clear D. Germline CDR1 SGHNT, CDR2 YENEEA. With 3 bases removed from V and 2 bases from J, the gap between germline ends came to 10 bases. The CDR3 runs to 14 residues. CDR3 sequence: CASSLNSHQETQYF. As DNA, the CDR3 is TGTGCCAGCAGCTTGAACAGCCATCAAGAGACCCAGTACTTC.

DNA of the CDR3: TGCGCCAGCAGCCAAGATTACGAGGGTGGCTACACCTTC. It is translated as CASSQDYEGGYTF. The rearrangement joins TRBV4-3 to TRBJ1-2; D gene uncertain. The germline CDR1 and CDR2 sequences are LGHNA and YSLEER. With 0 bases removed from V and 7 bases from J, the gap between germline ends came to 9 bases. This CDR3 is 13 amino acids long.

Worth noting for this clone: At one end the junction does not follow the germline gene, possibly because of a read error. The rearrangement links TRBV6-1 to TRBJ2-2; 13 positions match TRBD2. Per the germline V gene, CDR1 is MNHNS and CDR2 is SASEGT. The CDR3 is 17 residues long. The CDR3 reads CASNELAGGPGTGELFF. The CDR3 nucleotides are TGTGCCAGCAATGAACTAGCGGGAGGGCCGGGCACCGGGGAGCTGTTTTTT.

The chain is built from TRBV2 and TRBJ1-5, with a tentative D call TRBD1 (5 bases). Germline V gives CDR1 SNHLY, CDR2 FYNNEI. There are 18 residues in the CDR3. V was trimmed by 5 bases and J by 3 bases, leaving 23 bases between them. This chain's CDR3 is CASSHNTLGRGLNQPQHF. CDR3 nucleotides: TGTGCCAGCAGTCACAATACATTGGGAAGGGGCCTCAATCAGCCCCAGCATTTT.

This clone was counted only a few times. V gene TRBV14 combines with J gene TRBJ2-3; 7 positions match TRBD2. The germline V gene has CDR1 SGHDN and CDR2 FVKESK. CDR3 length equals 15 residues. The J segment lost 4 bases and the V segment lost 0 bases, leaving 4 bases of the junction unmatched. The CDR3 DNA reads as TGTGCCAGCAGCCAAGAAAACGGGAGGTCAGATACGCAGTATTTT. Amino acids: CASSQENGRSDTQYF.

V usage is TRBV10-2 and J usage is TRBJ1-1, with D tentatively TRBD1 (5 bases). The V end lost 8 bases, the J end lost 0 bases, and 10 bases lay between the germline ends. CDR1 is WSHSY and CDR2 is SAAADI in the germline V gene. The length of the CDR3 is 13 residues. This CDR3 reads CASERGMNTEAFF. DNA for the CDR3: TGCGCCAGCGAAAGGGGAATGAACACTGAAGCTTTCTTT.

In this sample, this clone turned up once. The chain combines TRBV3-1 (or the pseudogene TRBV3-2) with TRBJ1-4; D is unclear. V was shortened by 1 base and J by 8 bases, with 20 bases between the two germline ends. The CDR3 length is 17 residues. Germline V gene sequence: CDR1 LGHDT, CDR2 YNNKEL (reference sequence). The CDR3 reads CASSQGVRTTAGEKLFF. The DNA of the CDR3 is TGTGCCAGCAGCCAAGGGGTCCGGACTACTGCAGGAGAAAAACTGTTTTTT.

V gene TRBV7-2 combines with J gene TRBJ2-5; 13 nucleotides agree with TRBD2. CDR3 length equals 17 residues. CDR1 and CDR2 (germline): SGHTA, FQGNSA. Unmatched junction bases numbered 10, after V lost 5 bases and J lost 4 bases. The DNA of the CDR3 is TGTGCCAGCAGCGCGCGGACTAGCGGGAGAGGGTCAGAGACCCAGTACTTC. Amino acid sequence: CASSARTSGRGSETQYF.

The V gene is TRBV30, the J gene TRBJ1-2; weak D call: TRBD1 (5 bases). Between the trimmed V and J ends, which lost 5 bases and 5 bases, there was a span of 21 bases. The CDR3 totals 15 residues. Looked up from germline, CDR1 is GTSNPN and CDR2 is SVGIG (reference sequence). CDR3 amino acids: CAWGPLPGLSYGYTF. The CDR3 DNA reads TGTGCCTGGGGTCCTTTACCGGGACTCAGTTATGGCTACACCTTC.

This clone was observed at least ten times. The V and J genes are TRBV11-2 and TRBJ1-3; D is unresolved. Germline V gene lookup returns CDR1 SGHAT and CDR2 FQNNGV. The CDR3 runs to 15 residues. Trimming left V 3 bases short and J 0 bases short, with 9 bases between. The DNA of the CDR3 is TGTGCCAGCAGCTTCGGGAGCTTCTCTGGAAACACCATATATTTT. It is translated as CASSFGSFSGNTIYF.

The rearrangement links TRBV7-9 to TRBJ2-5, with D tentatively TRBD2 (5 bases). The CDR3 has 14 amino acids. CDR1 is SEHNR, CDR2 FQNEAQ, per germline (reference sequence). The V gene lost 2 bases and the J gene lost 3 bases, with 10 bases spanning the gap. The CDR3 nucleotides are TGTGCCAGCAGCTTAAGGGCTAGCAAAGAGACCCAGTACTTC. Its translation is CASSLRASKETQYF.

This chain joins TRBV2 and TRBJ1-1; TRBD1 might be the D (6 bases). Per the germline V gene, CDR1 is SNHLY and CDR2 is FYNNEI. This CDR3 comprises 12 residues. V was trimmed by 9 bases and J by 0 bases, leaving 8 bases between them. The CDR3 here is CARGGVNTEAFF. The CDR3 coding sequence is TGTGCCAGAGGGGGAGTGAACACTGAAGCTTTCTTT.

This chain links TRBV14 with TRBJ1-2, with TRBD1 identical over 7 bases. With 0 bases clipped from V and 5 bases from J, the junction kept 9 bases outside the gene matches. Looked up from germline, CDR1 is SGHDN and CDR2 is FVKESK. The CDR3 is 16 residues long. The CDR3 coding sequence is TGTGCCAGCAGCCAAGACCTTCGACAGGGCCTTTATGGCTACACCTTC. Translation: CASSQDLRQGLYGYTF.

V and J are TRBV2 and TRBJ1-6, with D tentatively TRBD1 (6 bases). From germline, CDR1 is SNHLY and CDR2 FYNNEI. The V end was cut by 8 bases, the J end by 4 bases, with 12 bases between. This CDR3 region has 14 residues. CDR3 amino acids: CASQGQVYNSPLHF. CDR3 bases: TGTGCCAGCCAGGGGCAAGTATATAATTCACCCCTCCACTTT.

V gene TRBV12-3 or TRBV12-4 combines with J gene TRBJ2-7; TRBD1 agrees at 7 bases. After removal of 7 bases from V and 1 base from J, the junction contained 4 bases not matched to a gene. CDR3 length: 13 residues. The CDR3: CASTKGASYEQYF. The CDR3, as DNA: TGTGCCAGCACCAAGGGGGCTTCCTACGAGCAGTACTTC.

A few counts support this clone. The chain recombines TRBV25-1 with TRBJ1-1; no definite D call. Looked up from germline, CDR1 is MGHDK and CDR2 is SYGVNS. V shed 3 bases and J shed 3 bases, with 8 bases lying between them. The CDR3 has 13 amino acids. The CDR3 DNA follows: TGTGCCAGCAGTGAGGGGAGGGACACTGAAGCTTTCTTT. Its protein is CASSEGRDTEAFF.

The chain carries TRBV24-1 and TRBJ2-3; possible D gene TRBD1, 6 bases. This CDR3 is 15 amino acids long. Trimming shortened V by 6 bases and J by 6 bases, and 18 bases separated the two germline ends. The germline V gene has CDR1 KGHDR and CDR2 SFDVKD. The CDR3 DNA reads TGTGCCACCAGTCCAGGGGCAGGACCTACGGATACGCAGTATTTT. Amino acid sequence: CATSPGAGPTDTQYF.

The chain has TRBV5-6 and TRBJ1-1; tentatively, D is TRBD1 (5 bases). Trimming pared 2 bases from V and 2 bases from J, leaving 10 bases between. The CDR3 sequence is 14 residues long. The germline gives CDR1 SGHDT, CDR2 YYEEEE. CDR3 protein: CASSFDSRNTEAFF. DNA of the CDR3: TGTGCCAGCAGCTTCGACAGTAGAAACACTGAAGCTTTCTTT. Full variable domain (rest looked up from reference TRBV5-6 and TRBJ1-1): DAGVTQSPTHLIKTRGQQVTLRCSPKSGHDTVSWYQQALGQGPQFIFQYYEEEERQRGNFPDRFSGHQFPNYSSELNVNALLLGDSALYLCASSFDSRNTEAFFGQGTRLTVV.

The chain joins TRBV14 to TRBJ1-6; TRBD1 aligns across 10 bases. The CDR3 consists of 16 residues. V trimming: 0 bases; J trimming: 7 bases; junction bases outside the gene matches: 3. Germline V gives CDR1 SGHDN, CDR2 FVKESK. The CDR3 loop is CASSQDWDRGNSPLHF. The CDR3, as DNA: TGTGCCAGCAGCCAAGATTGGGACAGGGGAAATTCACCCCTCCACTTT.

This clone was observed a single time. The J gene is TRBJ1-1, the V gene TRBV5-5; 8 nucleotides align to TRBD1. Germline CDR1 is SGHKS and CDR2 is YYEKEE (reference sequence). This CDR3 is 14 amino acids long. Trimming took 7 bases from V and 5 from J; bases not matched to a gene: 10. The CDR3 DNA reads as TGTGCCAGCGACAGACAGGGGTTGAGTACTGAAGCTTTCTTT. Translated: CASDRQGLSTEAFF.

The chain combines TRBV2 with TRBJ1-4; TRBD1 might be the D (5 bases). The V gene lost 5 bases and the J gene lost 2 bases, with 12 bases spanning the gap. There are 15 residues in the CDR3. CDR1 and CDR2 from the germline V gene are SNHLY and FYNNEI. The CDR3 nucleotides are TGTGCCAGCAGTACCAGGAGGGGCACTAATGAAAAACTGTTTTTT. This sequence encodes CASSTRRGTNEKLFF.

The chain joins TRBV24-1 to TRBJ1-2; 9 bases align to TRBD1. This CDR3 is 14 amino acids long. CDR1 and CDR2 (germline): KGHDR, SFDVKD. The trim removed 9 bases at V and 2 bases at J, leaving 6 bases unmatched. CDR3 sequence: CATGDRAANYGYTF. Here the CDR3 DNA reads TGTGCCACCGGGGACAGGGCCGCGAACTATGGCTACACCTTC.

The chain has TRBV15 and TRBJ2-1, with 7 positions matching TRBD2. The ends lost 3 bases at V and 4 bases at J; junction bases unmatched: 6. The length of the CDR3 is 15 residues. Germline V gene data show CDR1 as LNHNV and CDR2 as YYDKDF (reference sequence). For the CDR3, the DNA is TGTGCCACCAGCAGCTGGGGACTAACGTACAATGAGCAGTTCTTC. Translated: CATSSWGLTYNEQFF. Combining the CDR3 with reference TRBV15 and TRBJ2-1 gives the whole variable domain DAMVIQNPRYQVTQFGKPVTLSCSQTLNHNVMYWYQQKSSQAPKLLFHYYDKDFNNEADTPDNFQSRRPNTSFCFLDIRSPGLGDTAMYLCATSSWGLTYNEQFFGPGTRLTVL.

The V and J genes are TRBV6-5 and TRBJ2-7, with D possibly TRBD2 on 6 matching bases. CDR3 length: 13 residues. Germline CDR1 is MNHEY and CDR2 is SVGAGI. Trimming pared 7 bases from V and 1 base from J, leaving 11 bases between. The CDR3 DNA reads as TGTGCCAGCAAAGCCGGGAGATCCTACGAGCAGTACTTC. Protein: CASKAGRSYEQYF.

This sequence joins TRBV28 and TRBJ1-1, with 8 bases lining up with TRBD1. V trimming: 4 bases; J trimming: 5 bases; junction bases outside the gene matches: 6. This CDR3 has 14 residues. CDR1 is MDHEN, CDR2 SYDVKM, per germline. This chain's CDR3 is CASSSSQGATEAFF. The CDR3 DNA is TGTGCCAGCAGTTCTAGCCAGGGGGCAACTGAAGCTTTCTTT.

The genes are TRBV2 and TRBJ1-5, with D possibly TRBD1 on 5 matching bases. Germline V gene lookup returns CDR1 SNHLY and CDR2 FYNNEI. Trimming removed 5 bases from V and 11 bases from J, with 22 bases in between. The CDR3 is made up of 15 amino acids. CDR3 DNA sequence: TGTGCCAGCAGTCCCAGGATAGGAGAGCAACAGGCCCAGCATTTT. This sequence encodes CASSPRIGEQQAQHF.

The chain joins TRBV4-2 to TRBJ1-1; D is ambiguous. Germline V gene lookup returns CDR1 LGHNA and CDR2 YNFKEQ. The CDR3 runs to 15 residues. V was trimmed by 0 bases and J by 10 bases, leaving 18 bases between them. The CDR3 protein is CASSQDVWSREGAFF. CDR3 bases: TGTGCCAGCAGCCAAGATGTATGGTCGCGGGAGGGAGCTTTCTTT.

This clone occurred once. The CDR3 region is CASSRPGAGSNYEQYF. The CDR3 nucleotides read TGCGCCAGCAGCCGCCCCGGCGCGGGGAGTAACTACGAGCAGTACTTC. J is TRBJ2-7 and V is TRBV4-1; a possible D gene is TRBD2 (6 bases). Germline-derived CDR1 and CDR2 are MGHRA and YSYEKL. This CDR3 is built from 16 residues. Deletions cut 4 bases from V and 3 bases from J, with 19 bases between.